This TCR beta chain derives from a study of cytomegalovirus exposure and HLA in healthy donors. J lost 0 bases, V lost 6 bases, and 3 bases had no gene match. Germline assignment: CDR1 LNHDA and CDR2 SQIVND (reference sequence). The CDR3 consists of 14 residues. The PCR made use of 60 Vbeta and 13 Jbeta primers. Original processing methods: An analysis that came later counted 80 million or so unique TCR beta chains, roughly 11 million shared. Profiling relied on immunoSEQ multiplex PCR, and the TCRdb table lists in-frame clones only, not all of them. The V and J calls and clone size are taken from that table; D and trimming were inferred from the DNA. The table has approximately 110,000 clones, 70% seen once. Regarding the study as a whole: A highly shared variant cluster was judged a likely technical artifact. Across donors, sequencing depth was assumed by presence/absence analyses to be roughly uniform. Later analysis showed TCR association rates varying by HLA locus, highest for DRB1 and lowest for HLA-C.

This clone was seen more than once but under ten times. Antigen unknown. This receptor was obtained from a man aged 35 to 55 in good health and CMV-seropositive. The sequenced sample consisted of PBMCs. V usage is TRBV19 and J usage is TRBJ2-5; 8 bases map to TRBD2. This CDR3 reads CASSLGRDQETQYF. The CDR3 DNA reads as TGTGCCAGTAGCCTCGGGAGGGACCAAGAGACCCAGTACTTC. The variable domain in full, with the rest retrieved from reference TRBV19 and TRBJ2-5, is DGGITQSPKYLFRKEGQNVTLSCEQNLNHDAMYWYRQDPGQGLRLIYYSQIVNDFQKGDIAEGYSVSREKKESFPLTVTSAQKNPTAFYLCASSLGRDQETQYFGPGTRLLVL.